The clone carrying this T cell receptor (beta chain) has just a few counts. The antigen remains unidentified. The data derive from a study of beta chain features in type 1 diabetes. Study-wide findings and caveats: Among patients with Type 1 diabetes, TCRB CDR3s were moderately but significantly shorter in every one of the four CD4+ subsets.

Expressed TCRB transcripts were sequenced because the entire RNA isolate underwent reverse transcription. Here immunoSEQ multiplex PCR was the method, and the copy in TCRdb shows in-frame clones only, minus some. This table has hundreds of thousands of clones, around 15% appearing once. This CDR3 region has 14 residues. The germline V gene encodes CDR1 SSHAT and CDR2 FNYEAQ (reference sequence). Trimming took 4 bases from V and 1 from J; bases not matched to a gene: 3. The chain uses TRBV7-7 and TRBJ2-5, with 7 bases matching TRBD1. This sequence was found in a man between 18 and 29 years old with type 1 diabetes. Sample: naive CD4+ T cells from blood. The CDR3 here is CASSSRQGQETQYF. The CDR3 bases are TGTGCCAGCAGCTCGCGACAGGGCCAAGAGACCCAGTACTTC.